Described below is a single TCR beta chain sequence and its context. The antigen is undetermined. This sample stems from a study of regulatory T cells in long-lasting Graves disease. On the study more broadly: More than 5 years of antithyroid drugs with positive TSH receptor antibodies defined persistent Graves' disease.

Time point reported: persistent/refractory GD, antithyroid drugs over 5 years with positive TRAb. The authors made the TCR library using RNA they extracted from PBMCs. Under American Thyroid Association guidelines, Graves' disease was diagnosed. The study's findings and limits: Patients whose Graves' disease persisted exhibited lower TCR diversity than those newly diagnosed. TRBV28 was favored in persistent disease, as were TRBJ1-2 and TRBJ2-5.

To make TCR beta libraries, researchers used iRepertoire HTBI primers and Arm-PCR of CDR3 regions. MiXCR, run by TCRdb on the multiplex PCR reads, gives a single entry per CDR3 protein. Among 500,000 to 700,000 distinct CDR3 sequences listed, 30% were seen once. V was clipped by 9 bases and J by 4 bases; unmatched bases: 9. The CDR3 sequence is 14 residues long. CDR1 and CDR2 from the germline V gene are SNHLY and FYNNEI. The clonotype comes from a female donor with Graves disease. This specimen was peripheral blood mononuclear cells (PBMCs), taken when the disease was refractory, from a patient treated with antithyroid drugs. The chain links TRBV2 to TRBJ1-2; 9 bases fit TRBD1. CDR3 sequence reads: CASSYRGPGYGYTF. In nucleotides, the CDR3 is TGTGCCAGTAGTTACAGGGGGCCGGGCTATGGCTACACCTTC. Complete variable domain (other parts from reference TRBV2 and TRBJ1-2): EPEVTQTPSHQVTQMGQEVILRCVPISNHLYFYWYRQILGQKVEFLVSFYNNEISEKSEIFDDQFSVERPDGSNFTLKIRSTKLEDSAMYFCASSYRGPGYGYTFGSGTRLTVV.